This record looks at one TCR beta chain sequence and its context. These data are taken from a study of blood T cell repertoires in COVID-19. Profiled with immunoSEQ multiplex PCR; TCRdb holds only in-frame clones, not every one. The table has a few hundred thousand clones, around 92% seen once. V was clipped by 0 bases and J by 2 bases; unmatched bases: 6. Germline V gene data show CDR1 as SGHRS and CDR2 as YFSETQ. This CDR3 spans 17 amino acids. Sequences were obtained from peripheral blood. This clonotype was sampled from a young adult with COVID-19, enrolled during active disease. This chain links TRBV5-1 with TRBJ1-5; 9 positions match TRBD1. In DNA, the CDR3 is TGCGCCAGCAGCTTGGTTAGGACAGGGGAGGGCAATCAGCCCCAGCATTTT. Its protein is CASSLVRTGEGNQPQHF.